The rows below give T cell receptor beta chains drawn from one sample of a study of CD8 T cells in ankylosing spondylitis. TCRdb processed the 5' RACE reads anew with MiXCR; each CDR3 protein has one entry. This table has tens of thousands of distinct CDR3 sequences, about 5% appearing once. The specimen was blood, either unsorted or a sorted T cell fraction (not recorded which). The receptors come from a male donor with ankylosing spondylitis or in good health (not recorded which). The CDR3 runs from the conserved cysteine through the conserved F or W.

v_call	j_call	cdr3_aa
TRBV10-2	TRBJ2-2	CASKGTGDGELFF
TRBV10-3	TRBJ2-3	CAISYSLTDTQYF
TRBV15	TRBJ2-1	CATSSNSGGYNEQFF
TRBV27	TRBJ1-1	CASTKRASITTEAFF
TRBV12-5	TRBJ1-1	CASSQIVTGFMNTEAFF
TRBV18	TRBJ2-7	CASSLIGTQPAYEQYF
TRBV28	TRBJ2-1	CASGGASYSYNEQFF
TRBV29-1	TRBJ2-5	CSVADGEETQYF
TRBV7-8	TRBJ2-1	CASSSGTSGYNEQFF
TRBV7-9	TRBJ1-1	CASSSGQGAGLGTEAFF